Listed here are 14 T cell receptor beta chains from one sample, sequenced in a study of breast tumors, draining lymph nodes, adjacent tissues. TCRdb ran MiXCR on the multiplex PCR reads and lists one entry per CDR3 protein. The table shows under 150,000 distinct CDR3 sequences, with 20% occurring only once. Breast cancer patients provided tissue from their axillary draining lymph nodes. The sequencing sample was made of axillary lymph node tissue. The receptors shown here come from a female donor with breast cancer. Some clones in this sample may be carry-over from other donors' samples.

This clonotype was counted at least ten times. The chain employs TRBV2 and TRBJ1-2, with D maybe TRBD1 (6 bases). The germline CDR1 and CDR2 sequences are SNHLY and FYNNEI. The CDR3 has 13 amino acids. V was shortened by 4 bases and J by 7 bases, with 13 bases between the two germline ends. CDR3 DNA sequence: TGTGCCAGCAGTGGACGACAGGACGGTGGCTACACCTTC. Protein product: CASSGRQDGGYTF. Based on the CDR3 plus reference TRBV2 and TRBJ1-2, the full variable domain is EPEVTQTPSHQVTQMGQEVILRCVPISNHLYFYWYRQILGQKVEFLVSFYNNEISEKSEIFDDQFSVERPDGSNFTLKIRSTKLEDSAMYFCASSGRQDGGYTFGSGTRLTVV.

In this sample, this clonotype turned up many times. This chain joins TRBV20-1 and TRBJ2-1; 8 positions match TRBD2. The V gene end was trimmed by 6 bases and the J gene end by 3 bases; junction bases not matched to a gene: 13. There are 16 residues in the CDR3. Germline V gene sequence: CDR1 DFQATT, CDR2 SNEGSKA (reference sequence). The DNA for the CDR3 is TGCAGTGCAAATCTCTTTTCAGCGGGGGTCTACAATGAGCAGTTCTTC. It specifies CSANLFSAGVYNEQFF.

This clonotype was counted many times. V usage is TRBV24-1 and J usage is TRBJ2-3, with D perhaps given as TRBD1 or TRBD2 (5 bases each). The CDR3 consists of 16 residues. CDR1 and CDR2 from the germline V gene are KGHDR and SFDVKD. Deletions cut 5 bases from V and 5 bases from J, with 19 bases between. Here the CDR3 reads CATSGDRSFAGDTQYF. In DNA, the CDR3 is TGTGCCACCAGTGGCGACAGAAGCTTCGCGGGAGATACGCAGTATTTT.

About this clonotype: A single base separates this from a much larger clone, so it may be a read error. This chain joins TRBV5-1 and TRBJ1-2; D not certain. This CDR3 spans 14 amino acids. Germline V gives CDR1 SGHRS, CDR2 YFSETQ. This CDR3 is CASSPVMVNYDYTF. The CDR3, as DNA: TGCGCCAGCAGCCCTGTTATGGTAAACTATGACTACACCTTC.

To note about this clonotype: A read error is possible here, since a much larger clone lies one base away. The chain combines TRBV30 with TRBJ1-3, with D unclear. The CDR3 covers 12 residues. In germline, CDR1 is GTSNPN, CDR2 SVGIG (reference sequence). Here the CDR3 reads CAWSVEGNTIDF. The CDR3 DNA follows: TGTGCCTGGAGTGTAGAGGGAAACACCATAGATTTT.

This clonotype has a count of ten or more. The chain is built from TRBV7-9 and TRBJ2-1; 9 bases match TRBD1. The CDR3 spans 15 residues. Germline trimming cut 3 bases from V and 6 bases from J; bases unmatched to any gene: 6. Germline CDR1 and CDR2: SEHNR and FQNEAQ (reference sequence). The CDR3 sequence: CASSFRDRELNEQFF. The CDR3 bases are TGTGCCAGCAGCTTCCGGGACAGGGAACTCAATGAGCAGTTCTTC.

This clonotype was seen repeatedly, ten times or more. The chain has TRBV5-1 and TRBJ2-1, with D unresolved. The CDR3 loop spans 16 amino acids. The V gene lost 0 bases and the J gene lost 0 bases, with 10 bases spanning the gap. Germline V CDR1 and CDR2: SGHRS, YFSETQ. Here the CDR3 reads CASSLGPGSSYNEQFF. CDR3 nucleotide sequence: TGCGCCAGCAGCTTGGGTCCAGGAAGCTCCTACAATGAGCAGTTCTTC.

On this clonotype itself: This may come from a read error, since a much larger clone is one base off. J is TRBJ1-5 and V is TRBV2; tentatively, D is TRBD1 (5 bases). The germline gives CDR1 SNHLY, CDR2 FYNNEI. Trimming pared 1 base from V and 0 bases from J, leaving 10 bases between. The CDR3 has 16 residues. The CDR3, as DNA: TGTGCCAGCAGTGAAGACGGGGCAAATAGCAATCAGCCCCAGCATTTT. It encodes CASSEDGANSNQPQHF.

As regards this clonotype: A read error is possible here, since a much larger clone lies one base away. The chain employs TRBV14 and TRBJ2-3; D is ambiguous. CDR3 length: 13 residues. Germline lookup yields CDR1 SGHDN and CDR2 FVKESK. The CDR3 sequence is CASSQDRGDTRYF. The CDR3 bases are TGTGCCAGCAGCCAAGATCGTGGAGATACGCGGTATTTT. The variable domain in full, with the rest retrieved from reference TRBV14 and TRBJ2-3, is EAGVTQFPSHSVIEKGQTVTLRCDPISGHDNLYWYRRVMGKEIKFLLHFVKESKQDESGMPNNRFLAERTGGTYSTLKVQPAELEDSGVYFCASSQDRGDTRYFGPGTRLTVL.

This clonotype has a handful of counts. The chain couples TRBV13 to TRBJ2-5; the match to TRBD2 covers 9 bases. CDR1 and CDR2 (germline): PRHDT, FYEKMQ (reference sequence). CDR3 size: 16 residues. The junction had 7 bases not matched to a gene; V was cut back by 3 bases and J by 2 bases. As DNA, the CDR3 is TGTGCCAGCAGCTTTTCGGCTAGCGGGACGCAAGAGACCCAGTACTTC. It encodes CASSFSASGTQETQYF.

This clonotype was seen ten or more times. The chain couples TRBV6-1 to TRBJ2-3; no definite D call. V was trimmed by 2 bases and J by 1 base, leaving 7 bases between them. Germline loops: CDR1 MNHNS, CDR2 SASEGT. There are 14 residues in the CDR3. The DNA of the CDR3 is TGTGCCAGCAGTGAATTCCCGGGCACAGATACGCAGTATTTT. This gives the protein CASSEFPGTDTQYF.

This clonotype was detected ten times or more. CDR3 nucleotide sequence: TGTGCCAGCAGTTCCCCGGGACTAGCGGGGGGCCTAGGGACCTACGAGCAGTACTTC. Encoded protein: CASSSPGLAGGLGTYEQYF. The chain joins TRBV12-3 or TRBV12-4 to TRBJ2-7, with 15 nucleotides matching TRBD2. The CDR3 spans 19 residues. V shed 4 bases and J 2 bases; nucleotides not matched to a gene: 12.

Ten or more counts support this clonotype. This chain joins TRBV11-3 and TRBJ2-7; possibly TRBD2 for D (5 bases). Germline lookup yields CDR1 SGHNT and CDR2 YENEEA. Trimming pared 2 bases from V and 2 bases from J, leaving 13 bases between. The CDR3 has 15 residues. CDR3 in amino acids: CASSLKTGSTYEQYF. The CDR3 DNA sequence: TGTGCCAGCAGCTTAAAAACGGGATCTACCTACGAGCAGTACTTC.

This clonotype was counted a few times. This rearrangement joins TRBV20-1 to TRBJ2-4, with D possibly TRBD1 on 6 matching bases. The CDR3 length is 13 residues. Trimming stripped 6 bases from V and 2 bases from J, with 11 bases between. Per the germline V gene, CDR1 is DFQATT and CDR2 is SNEGSKA (reference sequence). The CDR3 here is CSARTGSKNIQYF. In nucleotides, the CDR3 is TGCAGTGCAAGAACAGGGTCCAAAAACATTCAGTACTTC.